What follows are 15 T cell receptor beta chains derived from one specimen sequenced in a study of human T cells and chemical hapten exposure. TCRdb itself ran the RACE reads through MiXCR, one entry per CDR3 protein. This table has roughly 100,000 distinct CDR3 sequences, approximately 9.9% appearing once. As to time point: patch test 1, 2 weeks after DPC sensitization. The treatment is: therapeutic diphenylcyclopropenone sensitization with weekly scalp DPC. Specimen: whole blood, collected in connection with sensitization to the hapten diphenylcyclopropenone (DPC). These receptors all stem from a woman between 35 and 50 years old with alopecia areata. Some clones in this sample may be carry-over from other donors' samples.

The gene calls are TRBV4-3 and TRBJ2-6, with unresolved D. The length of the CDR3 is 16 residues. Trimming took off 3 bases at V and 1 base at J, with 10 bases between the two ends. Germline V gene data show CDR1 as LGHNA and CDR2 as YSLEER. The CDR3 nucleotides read TGCGCCAGCAGCCAGAGTCCTGGGTCTGGGGCCAACGTCCTGACTTTC. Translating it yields CASSQSPGSGANVLTF.

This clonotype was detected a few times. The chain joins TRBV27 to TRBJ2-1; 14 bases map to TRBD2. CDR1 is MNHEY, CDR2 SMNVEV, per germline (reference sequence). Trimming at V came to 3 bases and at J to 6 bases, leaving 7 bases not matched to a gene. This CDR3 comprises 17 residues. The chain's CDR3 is CASSFRLAGGLGNEQFF. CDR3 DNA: TGTGCCAGCAGTTTCCGACTAGCGGGGGGGCTAGGCAATGAGCAGTTCTTC.

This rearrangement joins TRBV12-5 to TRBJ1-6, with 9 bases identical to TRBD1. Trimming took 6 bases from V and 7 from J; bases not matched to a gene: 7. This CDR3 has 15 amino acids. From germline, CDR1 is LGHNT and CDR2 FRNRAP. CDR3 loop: CASGTSGTGNSPLHF. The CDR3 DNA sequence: TGTGCTAGTGGCACCTCCGGGACAGGGAATTCACCCCTCCACTTT.

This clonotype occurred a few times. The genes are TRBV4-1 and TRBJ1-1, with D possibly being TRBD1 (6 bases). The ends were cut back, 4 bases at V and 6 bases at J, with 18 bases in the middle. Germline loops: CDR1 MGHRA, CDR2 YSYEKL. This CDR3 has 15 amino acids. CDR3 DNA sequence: TGCGCCAGCAGCCGAGATGGTGACAGGATGGCTGAAGCTTTCTTT. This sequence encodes CASSRDGDRMAEAFF.

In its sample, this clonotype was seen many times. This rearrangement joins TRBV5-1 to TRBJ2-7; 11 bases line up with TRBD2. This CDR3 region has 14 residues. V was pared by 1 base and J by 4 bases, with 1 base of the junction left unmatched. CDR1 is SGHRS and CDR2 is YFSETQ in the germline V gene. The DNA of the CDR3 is TGCGCCAGCAGCTTGACTAGCGGGAGTTACGAGCAGTACTTC. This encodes CASSLTSGSYEQYF.

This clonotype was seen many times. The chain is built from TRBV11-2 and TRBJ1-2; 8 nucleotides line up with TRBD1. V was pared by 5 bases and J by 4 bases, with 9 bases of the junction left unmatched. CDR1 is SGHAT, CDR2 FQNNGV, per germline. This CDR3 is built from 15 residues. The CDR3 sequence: CASSPPGTGGYGYTF. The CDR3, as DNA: TGTGCCAGCAGCCCCCCCGGGACAGGCGGCTATGGCTACACCTTC. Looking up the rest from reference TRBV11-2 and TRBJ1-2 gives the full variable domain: EAGVAQSPRYKIIEKRQSVAFWCNPISGHATLYWYQQILGQGPKLLIQFQNNGVVDDSQLPKDRFSAERLKGVDSTLKIQPAKLEDSAVYLCASSPPGTGGYGYTFGSGTRLTVV.

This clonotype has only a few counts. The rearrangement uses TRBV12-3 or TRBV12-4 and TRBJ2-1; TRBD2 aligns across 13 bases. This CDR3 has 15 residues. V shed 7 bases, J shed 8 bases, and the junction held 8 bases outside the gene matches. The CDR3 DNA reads TGTGCCAGCACCGGGGGACTAGCGGGATGGGATGAGCAGTTCTTC. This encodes CASTGGLAGWDEQFF.

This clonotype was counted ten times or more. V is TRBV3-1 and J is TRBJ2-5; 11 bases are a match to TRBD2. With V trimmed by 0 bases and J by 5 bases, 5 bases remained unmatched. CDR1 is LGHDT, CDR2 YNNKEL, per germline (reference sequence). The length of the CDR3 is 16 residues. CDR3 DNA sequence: TGTGCCAGCAGCCAAGAGCTAGCGGGGGGTCTGGAGACCCAGTACTTC. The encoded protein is CASSQELAGGLETQYF.

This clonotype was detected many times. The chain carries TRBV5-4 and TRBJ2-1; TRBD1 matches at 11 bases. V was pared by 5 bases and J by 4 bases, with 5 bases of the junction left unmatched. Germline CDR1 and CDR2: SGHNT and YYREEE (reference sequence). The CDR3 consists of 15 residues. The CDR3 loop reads CASSRTGGLYNEQFF. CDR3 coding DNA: TGTGCCAGCAGTCGGACAGGGGGCTTATACAATGAGCAGTTCTTC.

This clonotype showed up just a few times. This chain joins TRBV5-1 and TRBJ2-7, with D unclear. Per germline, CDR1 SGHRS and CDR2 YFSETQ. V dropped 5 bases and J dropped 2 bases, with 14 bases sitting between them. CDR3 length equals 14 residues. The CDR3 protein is CASRETLPPYEQYF. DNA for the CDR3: TGCGCCAGCAGGGAAACGCTGCCACCCTACGAGCAGTACTTC. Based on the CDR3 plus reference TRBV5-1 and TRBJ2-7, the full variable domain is KAGVTQTPRYLIKTRGQQVTLSCSPISGHRSVSWYQQTPGQGLQFLFEYFSETQRNKGNFPGRFSGRQFSNSRSEMNVSTLELGDSALYLCASRETLPPYEQYFGPGTRLTVT.

CDR3 bases: TGTGCCAGCAGCCAAGAACAGGCGCCTGAAGCTTTCTTT. Residues: CASSQEQAPEAFF. This chain links TRBV3-1 with TRBJ1-1; D is possibly TRBD1 (5 bases). The CDR3 is made up of 13 amino acids. V gave up 0 bases and J gave up 6 bases, with 8 bases separating them. Germline loops: CDR1 LGHDT, CDR2 YNNKEL (reference sequence).

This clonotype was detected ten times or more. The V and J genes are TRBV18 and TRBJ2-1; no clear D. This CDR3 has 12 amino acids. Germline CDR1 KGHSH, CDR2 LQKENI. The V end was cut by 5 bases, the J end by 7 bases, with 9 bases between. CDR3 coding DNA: TGTGCCAGCTCATACGCTGGGAATGAGCAGTTCTTC. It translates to CASSYAGNEQFF.

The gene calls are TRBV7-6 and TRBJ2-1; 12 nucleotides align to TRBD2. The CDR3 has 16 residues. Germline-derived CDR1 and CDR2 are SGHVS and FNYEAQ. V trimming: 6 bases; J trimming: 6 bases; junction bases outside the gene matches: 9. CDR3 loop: CASRPASGGASNEQFF. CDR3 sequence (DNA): TGTGCCAGCAGACCGGCTAGCGGGGGGGCCTCCAATGAGCAGTTCTTC.

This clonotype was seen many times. CDR3 sequence: CASSPPSWASGTYTDTQYF. The CDR3, as DNA: TGTGCCAGCTCACCACCGTCCTGGGCTAGCGGGACCTACACAGATACGCAGTATTTT. The J gene is TRBJ2-3, the V gene TRBV18; TRBD2 aligns across 9 bases. The germline V gene encodes CDR1 KGHSH and CDR2 LQKENI. This CDR3 is built from 19 residues. The junction had 12 bases not matched to a gene; V was cut back by 0 bases and J by 2 bases. Full variable domain (missing parts from reference TRBV18 and TRBJ2-3): NAGVMQNPRHLVRRRGQEARLRCSPMKGHSHVYWYRQLPEEGLKFMVYLQKENIIDESGMPKERFSAEFPKEGPSILRIQQVVRGDSAAYFCASSPPSWASGTYTDTQYFGPGTRLTVL.

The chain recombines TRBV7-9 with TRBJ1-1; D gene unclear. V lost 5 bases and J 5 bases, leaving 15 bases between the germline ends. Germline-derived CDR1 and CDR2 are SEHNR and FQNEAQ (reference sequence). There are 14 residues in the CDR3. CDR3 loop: CASSPRADATEAFF. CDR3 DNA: TGTGCCAGCAGCCCCCGGGCCGACGCGACTGAAGCTTTCTTT.